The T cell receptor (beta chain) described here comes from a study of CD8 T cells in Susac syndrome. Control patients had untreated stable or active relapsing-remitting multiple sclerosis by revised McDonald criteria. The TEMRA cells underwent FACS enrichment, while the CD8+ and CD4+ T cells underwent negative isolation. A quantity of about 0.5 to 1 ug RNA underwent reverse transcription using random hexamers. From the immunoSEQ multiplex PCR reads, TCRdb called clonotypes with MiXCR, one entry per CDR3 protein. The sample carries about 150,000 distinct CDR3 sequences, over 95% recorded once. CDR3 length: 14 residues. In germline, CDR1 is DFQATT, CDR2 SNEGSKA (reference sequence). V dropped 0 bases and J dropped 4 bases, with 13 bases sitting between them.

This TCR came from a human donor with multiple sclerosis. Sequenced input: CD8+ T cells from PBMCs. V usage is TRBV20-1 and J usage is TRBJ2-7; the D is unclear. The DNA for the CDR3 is TGCAGTGCTAGAGATCGATCGGTAGGATACGAGCAGTACTTC. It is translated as CSARDRSVGYEQYF.